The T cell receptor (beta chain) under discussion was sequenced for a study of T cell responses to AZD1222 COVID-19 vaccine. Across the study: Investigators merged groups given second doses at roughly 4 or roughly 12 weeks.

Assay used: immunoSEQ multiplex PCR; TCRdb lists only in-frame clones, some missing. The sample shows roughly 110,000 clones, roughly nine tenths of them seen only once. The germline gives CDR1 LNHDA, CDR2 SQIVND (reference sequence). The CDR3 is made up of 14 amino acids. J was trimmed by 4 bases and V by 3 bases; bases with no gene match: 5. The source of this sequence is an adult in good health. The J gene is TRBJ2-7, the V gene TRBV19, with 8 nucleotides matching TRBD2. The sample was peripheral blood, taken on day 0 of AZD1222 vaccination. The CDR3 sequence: CASSIAGGRYEQYF. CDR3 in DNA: TGTGCCAGTAGTATCGCGGGAGGAAGGTACGAGCAGTACTTC.